This T cell receptor beta chain was recorded in a study of blood T cells in healthy people across ages. For this clonotype: Its cognate antigen is unknown.

Through a sample-barcoded 5' primer and a J-beta primer mix, a second PCR was run for roughly 6 to 11 cycles. TCRdb re-derived calls from the 5' RACE reads in MiXCR, one entry per CDR3 protein. This table has fewer than 2,000,000 distinct CDR3 sequences, 39% appearing once. Total RNA, at least 6 micrograms per sample, was extracted from PBMCs. General study results and limits: Long-lived and aged donors differed, with more naive CD4+ cells and higher diversity in the long-lived.

The CDR3 has 15 residues. CDR1 is MNHEY and CDR2 is SVGEGT in the germline V gene. V was trimmed by 5 bases and J by 5 bases, leaving 18 bases between them. This TCR derives from a human donor in good health. Sequences were obtained from blood. The chain employs TRBV6-2 or TRBV6-3 and TRBJ1-2, with a tentative D call TRBD1 (5 bases). CDR3 nucleotides: TGTGCCAGCAGTCAGAGTCCGGGACGAGTATATGGCTACACCTTC. Protein: CASSQSPGRVYGYTF.